These T cell receptor beta chains were read from a single sample in a study of blood T cell repertoires in COVID-19. Using immunoSEQ multiplex PCR, the repertoire was profiled, and TCRdb retains in-frame clones only, with some absent. The repertoire includes 40,000 to 45,000 clones, 80% to 90% of them detected once, and around 6.2% sits in the top ten. The sample consisted of peripheral blood. The receptors were sampled from a human donor in a cohort sampled during active COVID-19. The CDR3 runs from the conserved cysteine through the conserved F or W. The D gene is left open where the match is weak. Not every row has a clone size; where given, it reads once, few, many or a size class.

clone_size	d_call	v_call	j_call	cdr3_nt	cdr3_aa
.	.	TRBV5-1	TRBJ2-1	TGCGCCAGCAGGCTAGGTACCAGCTCCTACAATGAGCAGTTCTTC	CASRLGTSSYNEQFF
few	TRBD1	TRBV7-9	TRBJ1-3	TGTGCCAGCAGCCCGGGACAGCGAGGAAACACCATATATTTT	CASSPGQRGNTIYF
.	.	TRBV19	TRBJ2-7	TGTGCCAGTAGTATCAGAGGGGGTCCCTACGAGCAGTACTTC	CASSIRGGPYEQYF
.	TRBD1	TRBV9	TRBJ2-3	TGTGCCAGCAGCCCGACAGGGGGCGCGTTCAACACAGATACGCAGTATTTT	CASSPTGGAFNTDTQYF
.	.	TRBV19	TRBJ1-5	TGTGCCAGTATTCTGCATTCGGGGGGGGGTCAGCCCCAGCATTTT	CASILHSGGGQPQHF
.	TRBD1	TRBV6-2/TRBV6-3	TRBJ2-7	TGTGCCAGCAGTTACCCGGGACAGGGGGTCCACGAGCAGTACTTC	CASSYPGQGVHEQYF
.	.	TRBV10-3	TRBJ1-2	TGTGCCATCAGTGAGTCCTTCGACAGACATGGCTACACCTTC	CAISESFDRHGYTF
once	.	TRBV19	TRBJ2-3	TGTGCCAGTAGATTGGGACACAGCACAGATACGCAGTATTTT	CASRLGHSTDTQYF
.	.	TRBV6-5	TRBJ2-5	TGTGCCAGCAGTACCAGGGGGGCCCAGTACTTC	CASSTRGAQYF
.	.	TRBV11-3	TRBJ1-2	TGTGCCAGCAGCTATCAGGGGTATGGCTACACCTTC	CASSYQGYGYTF
.	TRBD1	TRBV6-2/TRBV6-3	TRBJ1-1	TGTGCCAGCAGTTACCAGGGGGCCTACACTGAAGCTTTCTTT	CASSYQGAYTEAFF
.	.	TRBV3-1/TRBV3-2	TRBJ2-5	TGTGCCAGCAGCCTTCTTGGTGGGGGGGCTGGTGAGACCCAGTACTTC	CASSLLGGGAGETQYF
.	TRBD2	TRBV7-8	TRBJ2-1	TGTGCCAGCAGCGATAGGAGGTTTGGCGGGAGTTACAATGAGCAGTTCTTC	CASSDRRFGGSYNEQFF
once	.	TRBV27	TRBJ2-6	TGTGCCAGCAGTTTACGACAGGCCAACGTCCTGACTTTC	CASSLRQANVLTF
.	.	TRBV4-2	TRBJ1-6	TGTGCCAGCAGCCCCCGTCGGGGGGTTTCACCCCTCCACTTT	CASSPRRGVSPLHF
.	.	TRBV7-9	TRBJ2-2	TGTGCCAGCAGCTTAGTTTCAGGCCACACCGGGGAGCTGTTTTTT	CASSLVSGHTGELFF
.	.	TRBV6-1	TRBJ2-1	TGTGCCAGCAGTGAAGCTCCTAGTGGCTCCTACAATGAGCAGTTCTTC	CASSEAPSGSYNEQFF
.	.	TRBV6-2/TRBV6-3	TRBJ1-1	TGTGCCAGCAGTTACTCGGGACACGGGAACACTGAAGCTTTCTTT	CASSYSGHGNTEAFF
.	TRBD2	TRBV5-1	TRBJ2-2	TGCGCCAGCAGCATGGGAGGGACTAGCAGGTCCGGGGAGCTGTTTTTT	CASSMGGTSRSGELFF
.	TRBD2	TRBV7-8	TRBJ2-3	TGTGCCAGCAGCTTGCCTAGCGGGGGTGCAGATACGCAGTATTTT	CASSLPSGGADTQYF
.	.	TRBV15	TRBJ1-1	TGTGCCACCAGCAGAACATTGGCGGCTGAAGCTTTCTTT	CATSRTLAAEAFF
.	.	TRBV5-8	TRBJ1-1	TGTGCCAGCAGCCCCAGAAAGCGCACTGAAGCTTTCTTT	CASSPRKRTEAFF
.	TRBD1	TRBV15	TRBJ2-7	TGTGCCACCAGCAGAGGCTTCGGACAGGGGGCCATCTACGAGCAGTACTTC	CATSRGFGQGAIYEQYF
.	.	TRBV20-1	TRBJ1-1	TGCAGTGCATTCCCCGGGACTGAAGCTTTCTTT	CSAFPGTEAFF
.	.	TRBV6-5	TRBJ2-2	TGTGCCAGCAGTTTCAACGGGGAGCTGTTTTTT	CASSFNGELFF
.	.	TRBV4-1	TRBJ1-2	TGCGCCAGCAGCGCCCCGGAGAACTATGGCTACACCTTC	CASSAPENYGYTF
.	.	TRBV27	TRBJ2-5	TGTGCCAGCAGTTTTTCTTCGTACCAAGAGACCCAGTACTTC	CASSFSSYQETQYF
.	TRBD1	TRBV15	TRBJ1-4	TGTGCCACCAGCACCGGGACAGGGGTCGGTGAAAAACTGTTTTTT	CATSTGTGVGEKLFF
.	.	TRBV12-3/TRBV12-4	TRBJ2-3	TGTGCCAGCGGGGGGACTAGCACAGATACGCAGTATTTT	CASGGTSTDTQYF
.	.	TRBV5-1	TRBJ1-1	TGCGCCAGCAACTACGGAGGGAACACTGAAGCTTTCTTT	CASNYGGNTEAFF
.	.	TRBV6-5	TRBJ2-7	TGTGCCAGCAGTGACTCCCTCTCCTACGAGCAGTACTTC	CASSDSLSYEQYF
.	TRBD1	TRBV29-1	TRBJ2-7	TGCAGCGTTGGGCAGGGGGCTACTGGGGAGCAGTACTTC	CSVGQGATGEQYF
.	.	TRBV30	TRBJ2-1	TGTGCCTGGAGTGGGCGGCCCTCGCAGTTCTTC	CAWSGRPSQFF
.	.	TRBV4-1	TRBJ1-6	TGCGCCAGCAGCCAAGGATACGGGGTCCCCTATAATTCACCCCTCCACTTT	CASSQGYGVPYNSPLHF
.	.	TRBV7-2	TRBJ2-7	TGTGCCAGCAGCGGTGCAGGGTCGTTCCACGAGCAGTACTTC	CASSGAGSFHEQYF
.	TRBD1	TRBV5-8	TRBJ2-7	TGTGCCAGCAGCTTTGGGACAGATTCCTACGAGCAGTACTTC	CASSFGTDSYEQYF
.	.	TRBV19	TRBJ2-2	TGTGCCAGTCGTAAGAGTGACACCGGGGAGCTGTTTTTT	CASRKSDTGELFF
.	.	TRBV23-1	TRBJ1-6	TGCGCCAGCAGTCCCACAGGGAGGGGAAATTCACCCCTCCACTTT	CASSPTGRGNSPLHF
.	TRBD2	TRBV5-4	TRBJ2-1	TGTGCCAGCAGCCCAACTAGCGGGGCCCTCCCTGAGCAGTTCTTC	CASSPTSGALPEQFF
.	.	TRBV4-1	TRBJ1-2	TGCGCCAGCAGCCAGAACAGGGTCACCAACTATGGCTACACCTTC	CASSQNRVTNYGYTF
.	.	TRBV3-1/TRBV3-2	TRBJ1-1	TGTGCCAGCAGCCCACAGTTGAACACTGAAGCTTTCTTT	CASSPQLNTEAFF
.	.	TRBV19	TRBJ1-1	TGTGCCAGCGGAGTAGTCCCCAACGCTTTGCCGTGGGGGGGGGTCGGGGACACTGAAGCTTTCTTT	CASGVVPNALPWGGVGDTEAFF